A selection of T cell receptor beta chains follows, all from one sample in a study of shared clonotypes between healthy human individuals. Clones were sequenced by immunoSEQ multiplex PCR, and TCRdb holds only the in-frame ones, with some missing. This table has a few million clones, 93% appearing once. Sequenced input: naive CD4+ T cells from PBMCs. The receptors were gathered from a man between 18 and 29 years old in good health. Some clones in this sample may be carry-over from other donors' samples. The CDR3 runs from the conserved cysteine through the conserved F or W. D genes are given only for firm matches.

j_gene,d_gene,v_gene,CDR3nt,CDR3aa
TRBJ2-5,TRBD1,TRBV29-1,TGCAGCGTGACAGGGGGCGCGGAGACCCAGTACTTC,CSVTGGAETQYF
TRBJ1-5,NA,TRBV28,TGTGCCAGCAGTCAGACCAATCAGCCCCAGCATTTT,CASSQTNQPQHF
TRBJ1-1,NA,TRBV28,TGTGCCAGCAGAATCATCAGGGAATTGGGAACTGAAGCTTTCTTT,CASRIIRELGTEAFF
TRBJ2-7,TRBD2,TRBV7-9,TGTGCCAGCACCCGTTCCATCCTAGCGGGACGTTCCTACGAGCAGTACTTC,CASTRSILAGRSYEQYF
TRBJ1-1,TRBD1,TRBV28,TGTGCCAGCAGTCCCAGGGGGCGAGGGGGCACTGAAGCTTTCTTT,CASSPRGRGGTEAFF
TRBJ2-7,NA,TRBV6-5,TGTGCCAGCAGTCCAGGGACTTCTACCTACGAGCAGTACTTC,CASSPGTSTYEQYF
TRBJ1-1,TRBD1,TRBV5-1,TGCGCCAGCAGCAGTTACAGGGGGCAGACTGAAGCTTTCTTT,CASSSYRGQTEAFF
TRBJ2-3,NA,TRBV7-3,TGTGCCAGCAGCCCATCCGGGGGCACAGATACGCAGTATTTT,CASSPSGGTDTQYF
TRBJ2-7,TRBD1,TRBV5-1,TGCGCCAGCAGCCTCCGACAGGGGGGAACCCACGAGCAGTACTTC,CASSLRQGGTHEQYF
TRBJ1-1,NA,TRBV7-2,TGTGCCAGCAGCTTGATTGGCAACTTGAACACTGAAGCTTTCTTT,CASSLIGNLNTEAFF